These 25 T cell receptor beta chains originate from one sample sequenced in a study of CD8+ T cells in alopecia areata. RNA extraction was followed by reverse transcription into cDNA, which acted as the sequencing template. Sequenced by immunoSEQ multiplex PCR; TCRdb stores in-frame clones only, minus some. The sample lists under 200,000 clones, approximately 65% seen once, with 0.91% in the top ten. Noted treatment: oral pan-JAK inhibitor, 5-10 mg twice daily. This sample comprised CD4+ T cells sorted from blood, obtained at week 4, from a patient treated with tofacitinib. Source of these receptors: a human donor with alopecia areata.

J is TRBJ2-2 and V is TRBV4-2; D perhaps matches TRBD2 (6 bases). Germline CDR1 reads LGHNA; CDR2 reads YNFKEQ. The V and J ends lost 0 bases and 3 bases respectively, with 14 bases between them. The CDR3 contains 17 residues. The CDR3 is CASSQEGGGMYTGELFF. CDR3 sequence (DNA): TGTGCCAGCAGCCAAGAGGGGGGTGGGATGTACACCGGGGAGCTGTTTTTT.

The chain couples TRBV29-1 to TRBJ1-5, with TRBD1 matching 7 bases. Germline V lookup: CDR1 SQVTM, CDR2 ANQGSEA. This CDR3 comprises 13 residues. With 6 bases clipped from V and 4 bases from J, the junction kept 6 bases outside the gene matches. CDR3 bases: TGCAGCGTCGGTACAGGGGTTAATCAGCCCCAGCATTTT. It is translated as CSVGTGVNQPQHF. The full variable domain, with the rest looked up from reference TRBV29-1 and TRBJ1-5, is SAVISQKPSRDICQRGTSLTIQCQVDSQVTMMFWYRQQPGQSLTLIATANQGSEATYESGFVIDKFPISRPNLTFSTLTVSNMSPEDSSIYLCSVGTGVNQPQHFGDGTRLSIL.

This clone appeared once. This chain links TRBV7-9 with TRBJ2-5; TRBD1 agrees at 10 bases. This CDR3 contains 17 residues. Germline CDR1 and CDR2: SEHNR and FQNEAQ (reference sequence). J gave up 4 bases and V 5 bases, and 13 bases lay outside the gene matches. CDR3 residues: CASSPQGTGARRETQYF. The DNA of the CDR3 is TGTGCCAGCAGCCCTCAAGGGACAGGGGCCCGCCGAGAGACCCAGTACTTC.

The chain recombines TRBV9 with TRBJ2-7, with a weak D call TRBD2 (6 bases). Trimming removed 4 bases from V and 2 bases from J, with 16 bases in between. CDR3 size: 15 residues. Germline loops: CDR1 SGDLS, CDR2 YYNGEE. The CDR3 is CASSPGGGTTYEQYF. For the CDR3, the DNA is TGTGCCAGCAGCCCCGGGGGAGGAACCACCTACGAGCAGTACTTC.

This chain connects TRBV4-3 to TRBJ2-2, with 8 positions matching TRBD2. CDR3 length: 16 amino acids. The trim removed 2 bases at V and 0 bases at J, leaving 2 bases unmatched. Per the germline V gene, CDR1 is LGHNA and CDR2 is YSLEER. The CDR3 region has the DNA TGCGCCAGCAGCCAACGGCGGGGGGCGAACACCGGGGAGCTGTTTTTT. This codes for CASSQRRGANTGELFF.

This chain joins TRBV13 and TRBJ1-5, with a tentative D call TRBD1 (6 bases). The V end was cut by 4 bases, the J end by 5 bases, with 9 bases between. There are 13 residues in the CDR3. CDR1 PRHDT and CDR2 FYEKMQ come from the germline V gene (reference sequence). DNA of the CDR3: TGTGCCAGCAGCTCCAACAGGGATCAGCCCCAGCATTTT. Translation gives CASSSNRDQPQHF.

The chain links TRBV9 to TRBJ2-5; D remains ambiguous. The CDR3 has 14 residues. With 0 bases removed from V and 0 bases from J, the gap between germline ends came to 6 bases. Germline V gene sequence: CDR1 SGDLS, CDR2 YYNGEE. In DNA form, the CDR3 reads TGTGCCAGCAGCGTAGTTGCCAACCAAGAGACCCAGTACTTC. Its protein is CASSVVANQETQYF.

This clone turned up a few times. DNA for the CDR3: TGTGCCAGCAGCTGGGCGGGGTCCTACGAGCAGTACTTC. Amino acids: CASSWAGSYEQYF. The V and J genes are TRBV7-9 and TRBJ2-7, with D possibly being TRBD2 (6 bases). The CDR3 has 13 residues. Germline values: CDR1 SEHNR, CDR2 FQNEAQ (reference sequence). Deletions cut 4 bases from V and 1 base from J, with 8 bases between.

The chain employs TRBV15 and TRBJ2-5; 9 bases are a match to TRBD2. V lost 5 bases, J lost 5 bases, and 6 bases stayed unmatched. CDR1 LNHNV and CDR2 YYDKDF come from the germline V gene (reference sequence). The CDR3 totals 14 residues. In DNA form, the CDR3 reads TGTGCCACCAGCCCGGGACTAGCTACCGAGACCCAGTACTTC. Translated, it gives CATSPGLATETQYF.

The table lists this clone with a count of one. The gene calls are TRBV12-5 and TRBJ2-5; 7 bases match TRBD2. The CDR3 totals 13 residues. Looked up from germline, CDR1 is LGHNT and CDR2 is FRNRAP. V lost 5 bases to trimming and J lost 3 bases; unmatched junction nucleotides: 3. In DNA form, the CDR3 reads TGTGCTAGTGGTAGGAGCGGGGAAGAGACCCAGTACTTC. It encodes CASGRSGEETQYF.

There are a few counts of this clone. The CDR3: CASSGRVNTGELFF. In DNA, the CDR3 is TGTGCCAGCAGTGGGAGAGTAAACACCGGGGAGCTGTTTTTT. The rearrangement links TRBV2 to TRBJ2-2, with D unresolved. Germline V lookup: CDR1 SNHLY, CDR2 FYNNEI. Trimming left V 4 bases short and J 2 bases short, with 8 bases between. The CDR3 sequence is 14 residues long.

As to this clone: Other nucleotide sequences in the sample specify the same CDR3. The chain uses TRBV5-1 and TRBJ2-5; D uncertain. From germline, CDR1 is SGHRS and CDR2 YFSETQ. CDR3 length equals 11 residues. V gave up 0 bases and J gave up 5 bases, with 2 bases separating them. CDR3 sequence (DNA): TGCGCCAGCAGCTTGGCCGAGACCCAGTACTTC. It is translated as CASSLAETQYF.

This clone was observed a few times. The chain has TRBV18 and TRBJ1-5; D gene uncertain. Germline V gives CDR1 KGHSH, CDR2 LQKENI. The CDR3 is 15 amino acids. Trimming stripped 3 bases from V and 1 base from J, with 10 bases between. DNA of the CDR3: TGTGCCAGCTCACCTACAGTTTCCAGCAATCAGCCCCAGCATTTT. This sequence encodes CASSPTVSSNQPQHF.

The rearrangement joins TRBV6-1 to TRBJ1-6, with 9 nucleotides matching TRBD1. Trimming took 6 bases from V and 9 from J; bases not matched to a gene: 9. The V gene's germline CDR1 is MNHNS and CDR2 SASEGT. This CDR3 comprises 15 residues. CDR3 loop: CASSVGQGLSSPLHF. CDR3 nucleotide sequence: TGTGCCAGCAGCGTTGGACAGGGGCTAAGTTCACCCCTCCACTTT.

The CDR3 nucleotides read TGTGCCAGCAGCTTAACGGGACACCCCTACGAGCAGTACTTC. This codes for CASSLTGHPYEQYF. The chain links TRBV7-2 to TRBJ2-7, with TRBD1 as a possible D gene (6 bases). CDR1 is SGHTA and CDR2 is FQGNSA in the germline V gene. This CDR3 has 14 amino acids. Trimming pared 2 bases from V and 2 bases from J, leaving 10 bases between.

In this sample, this clone turned up a few times. The sample has other DNA sequences that encode this CDR3 too. The chain links TRBV29-1 to TRBJ2-2; D is uncertain. Germline V gene lookup returns CDR1 SQVTM and CDR2 ANQGSEA. The V end lost 4 bases, the J end lost 1 base, and 7 bases lay between the germline ends. The CDR3 extends over 13 amino acids. Here the CDR3 DNA reads TGCAGCGTTGGTAAACAGAACACCGGGGAGCTGTTTTTT. Translation gives CSVGKQNTGELFF.

The chain links TRBV5-4 to TRBJ2-5, with TRBD1 identical over 10 bases. This CDR3 has 15 residues. V shed 2 bases and J 2 bases; nucleotides not matched to a gene: 3. Germline V gives CDR1 SGHNT, CDR2 YYREEE (reference sequence). The CDR3 coding sequence is TGTGCCAGCAGCTTCCTGGACAGGGGGCAAGAGACCCAGTACTTC. This codes for CASSFLDRGQETQYF.

V is TRBV30 and J is TRBJ1-1; maybe TRBD1 (6 bases). The length of the CDR3 is 11 residues. Trimming stripped 3 bases from V and 7 bases from J, with 9 bases between. Per germline, CDR1 GTSNPN and CDR2 SVGIG (reference sequence). CDR3 nucleotide sequence: TGTGCCTGGAGGATACAGGGTGAAGCTTTCTTT. Its protein is CAWRIQGEAFF.

The chain is built from TRBV4-3 and TRBJ2-1, with 11 bases fitting TRBD2. CDR3 length: 17 residues. Germline CDR1 and CDR2: LGHNA and YSLEER. V dropped 0 bases and J dropped 3; count of bases not matched to a gene: 4. The CDR3 region is CASSQDGGLADYNEQFF. As DNA, the CDR3 is TGCGCCAGCAGCCAAGATGGGGGACTAGCGGACTACAATGAGCAGTTCTTC.

The CDR3 loop is CASRDPGQTNIQYF. The CDR3 region has the DNA TGTGCCAGCAGGGATCCGGGACAGACGAACATTCAGTACTTC. This chain connects TRBV25-1 to TRBJ2-4, with 7 nucleotides matching TRBD1. Per germline, CDR1 MGHDK and CDR2 SYGVNS. The CDR3 covers 14 residues. The V gene end was trimmed by 6 bases and the J gene end by 7 bases; junction bases not matched to a gene: 9. The complete variable domain, with remaining parts taken from reference TRBV25-1 and TRBJ2-4, reads EADIYQTPRYLVIGTGKKITLECSQTMGHDKMYWYQQDPGMELHLIHYSYGVNSTEKGDLSSESTVSRIRTEHFPLTLESARPSHTSQYLCASRDPGQTNIQYFGAGTRLSVL.

This chain connects TRBV19 to TRBJ2-6, with a tentative D call TRBD1 (6 bases). The CDR3 consists of 14 residues. From germline, CDR1 is LNHDA and CDR2 SQIVND (reference sequence). The V and J ends lost 7 bases and 0 bases respectively, with 7 bases between them. The CDR3 reads CASKQGSGANVLTF. CDR3 DNA: TGTGCCAGTAAACAGGGCTCTGGGGCCAACGTCCTGACTTTC.

V is TRBV25-1 and J is TRBJ2-4; no reliable D call. With 0 bases removed from V and 8 bases from J, the gap between germline ends came to 8 bases. This CDR3 comprises 13 residues. Germline CDR1 MGHDK, CDR2 SYGVNS. In nucleotides, the CDR3 is TGTGCCAGCAGTGAATATTCTAGGGACATTCAGTACTTC. Encoded protein: CASSEYSRDIQYF.

The chain couples TRBV29-1 to TRBJ1-1; 7 bases align to TRBD1. Germline V CDR1 and CDR2: SQVTM, ANQGSEA. This CDR3 region has 14 residues. J was trimmed by 2 bases and V by 7 bases; bases with no gene match: 10. The CDR3 region is CSAEKTGINTEAFF. CDR3 nucleotide sequence: TGCAGCGCCGAGAAGACAGGGATTAACACTGAAGCTTTCTTT.

In its sample, this clone was seen once. The rearrangement uses TRBV29-1 and TRBJ2-2; D gene uncertain. This CDR3 has 13 residues. Germline CDR1 and CDR2: SQVTM and ANQGSEA. The V gene lost 4 bases and the J gene lost 4 bases, with 10 bases spanning the gap. CDR3 loop: CSVAKVFTGELFF. CDR3 nucleotides: TGCAGCGTTGCGAAGGTCTTCACCGGGGAGCTGTTTTTT.

V is TRBV18 and J is TRBJ2-2, with 7 bases lining up with TRBD1. The CDR3 is 15 amino acids. The germline V gene encodes CDR1 KGHSH and CDR2 LQKENI. V lost 1 base to trimming and J lost 4 bases; unmatched junction nucleotides: 3. CDR3 amino acids: CASSPQGALTGELFF. As DNA, the CDR3 is TGTGCCAGCTCACCACAGGGGGCGCTCACCGGGGAGCTGTTTTTT.